The sequence of this T cell receptor (beta chain) was determined in a study of T cell responses to AZD1222 COVID-19 vaccine. The assay was immunoSEQ multiplex PCR, and TCRdb's table has in-frame clones only and misses some. The sample has tens of thousands of clones; roughly 88% are singletons. V was pared by 8 bases and J by 9 bases, with 7 bases of the junction left unmatched. The CDR3 is made up of 12 amino acids. The chain has TRBV12-3 or TRBV12-4 and TRBJ1-2; 9 bases fit TRBD1. The origin of this receptor is an adult who received the AZD1222 COVID-19 vaccine. The sequences come from peripheral blood, collected 28 days after the second AZD1222 dose. CDR3 nucleotide sequence: TGTGCCAGCTCCGGGACAGGGAGAAGCTACACCTTC. Translating gives CASSGTGRSYTF.